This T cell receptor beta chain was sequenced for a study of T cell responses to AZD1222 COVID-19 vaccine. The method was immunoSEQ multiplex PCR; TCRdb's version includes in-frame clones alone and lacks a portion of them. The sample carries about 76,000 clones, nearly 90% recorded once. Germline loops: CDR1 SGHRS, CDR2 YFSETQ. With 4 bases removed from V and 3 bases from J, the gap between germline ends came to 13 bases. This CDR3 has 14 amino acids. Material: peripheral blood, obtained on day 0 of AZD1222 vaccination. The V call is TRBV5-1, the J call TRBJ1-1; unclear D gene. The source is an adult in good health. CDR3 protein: CASSLSGGDTEAFF. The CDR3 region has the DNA TGCGCCAGCAGCCTGAGTGGCGGAGACACTGAAGCTTTCTTT.